The 25 T cell receptor beta chains listed next were all sequenced from one sample in a study of blood T cell repertoires in COVID-19. Generated by immunoSEQ multiplex PCR, the TCRdb table keeps only in-frame clones and is missing some. This sample yields more than 95,000 clones, of which more than 70% are seen a single time; around 5% belongs to the top ten. The specimen sequenced was peripheral blood. Every receptor here comes from a human donor in a cohort sampled during active COVID-19.

V gene TRBV11-2 combines with J gene TRBJ2-7, with a possible D match to TRBD1 (5 bases). This CDR3 spans 14 amino acids. V was clipped by 3 bases and J by 2 bases, with 11 bases between them. Germline V gives CDR1 SGHAT, CDR2 FQNNGV. This CDR3 is CASSFLEGAYEQYF. The CDR3 coding sequence is TGTGCCAGCAGCTTCTTGGAAGGGGCCTACGAGCAGTACTTC.

This chain uses TRBV3-1 (or the pseudogene TRBV3-2) with TRBJ2-6; D is unclear. Germline V gene data show CDR1 as LGHDT and CDR2 as YNNKEL (reference sequence). Deletions cut 7 bases from V and 0 bases from J, with 7 bases between. The CDR3 contains 14 residues. The CDR3 region is CASILSSGANVLTF. CDR3 nucleotide sequence: TGTGCCAGCATACTCTCCTCTGGGGCCAACGTCCTGACTTTC.

The chain couples TRBV4-1 to TRBJ2-3, with 8 bases aligning to TRBD2. V was clipped by 1 base and J by 6 bases; unmatched bases: 12. The CDR3 has 17 amino acids. CDR1 MGHRA and CDR2 YSYEKL come from the germline V gene. CDR3 amino acids: CASSQVGTGGPWDTQYF. The CDR3 DNA reads as TGCGCCAGCAGCCAAGTAGGAACGGGAGGGCCATGGGATACGCAGTATTTT.

The chain combines TRBV19 with TRBJ2-3, with D tentatively TRBD1 (5 bases). Trimming pared 2 bases from V and 9 bases from J, leaving 15 bases between. Germline values: CDR1 LNHDA, CDR2 SQIVND (reference sequence). The CDR3 runs to 14 residues. This CDR3 is CASSISKDTHTQYF. The CDR3 DNA sequence: TGTGCCAGTAGTATATCCAAGGACACTCACACGCAGTATTTT.

This clone was detected only once. J is TRBJ2-1 and V is TRBV18; the match to TRBD2 covers 11 bases. V dropped 3 bases and J dropped 4; count of bases not matched to a gene: 8. Looked up from germline, CDR1 is KGHSH and CDR2 is LQKENI. This CDR3 has 17 amino acids. CDR3 nucleotides: TGTGCCAGCTCACCTCAATCCGGGACTAGCGGTTACAATGAGCAGTTCTTC. Translation gives CASSPQSGTSGYNEQFF.

This clone was observed once. The V gene is TRBV6-2 or TRBV6-3, the J gene TRBJ2-7; 8 bases line up with TRBD2. Trimming at V came to 5 bases and at J to 3 bases, leaving 9 bases not matched to a gene. The germline CDR1 and CDR2 sequences are MNHEY and SVGEGT. This CDR3 contains 15 residues. CDR3 DNA: TGTGCCAGCAGTGCGACCGGGACTAGTCTCTACGAGCAGTACTTC. It yields the protein CASSATGTSLYEQYF.

This rearrangement joins TRBV7-8 to TRBJ2-3; 8 bases agree with TRBD2. The CDR3 runs 14 residues. V lost 6 bases and J lost 3; bases outside the gene matches: 5. Germline V gene lookup returns CDR1 SGHVS and CDR2 FQNEAQ. The chain's CDR3 is CASRLGTRTDTQYF. The CDR3 DNA is TGTGCCAGCAGATTGGGGACTAGAACAGATACGCAGTATTTT.

With regard to this clone: A read error may produce the germline difference seen at one junction end. The CDR3 region is CASSPVTGERYF. The CDR3 region has the DNA TGTGCCAGCAGCCCAGTGACAGGGGAGCGGTACTTC. The chain has TRBV11-2 and TRBJ2-7; TRBD1 matches at 8 bases. CDR1 and CDR2 from the germline V gene are SGHAT and FQNNGV. The CDR3 runs to 12 residues.

The J gene is TRBJ2-2, the V gene TRBV7-8; TRBD2 is a possible D gene (5 bases). The CDR3 loop spans 15 amino acids. V was pared by 3 bases and J by 3 bases, with 11 bases between. Germline loops: CDR1 SGHVS, CDR2 FQNEAQ. The CDR3 DNA reads TGTGCCAGCAGCTTGAGGGTGGGAGACACCGGGGAGCTGTTTTTT. Translated, it gives CASSLRVGDTGELFF.

The DNA of the CDR3 is TGTGCCAGCAGCCCCGGACAGGGGGCTTACAATGAGCAGTTCTTC. This codes for CASSPGQGAYNEQFF. The chain uses TRBV13 and TRBJ2-1; 11 bases fit TRBD1. The CDR3 has 15 amino acids. The germline V gene has CDR1 PRHDT and CDR2 FYEKMQ (reference sequence). V lost 5 bases, J lost 4 bases, and 4 bases stayed unmatched.

This chain links TRBV7-3 with TRBJ1-1; D not certain. This CDR3 spans 13 amino acids. Deletions cut 4 bases from V and 1 base from J, with 7 bases between. The germline V gene has CDR1 SGHTA and CDR2 FQGTGA. In DNA, the CDR3 is TGTGCCAGCAGCTGGGAGGGGAACACTGAAGCTTTCTTT. Protein product: CASSWEGNTEAFF. The entire variable domain, with the rest obtained from reference TRBV7-3 and TRBJ1-1, is as follows: GAGVSQTPSNKVTEKGKYVELRCDPISGHTALYWYRQSLGQGPEFLIYFQGTGAADDSGLPNDRFFAVRPEGSVSTLKIQRTERGDSAVYLCASSWEGNTEAFFGQGTRLTVV.

V usage is TRBV18 and J usage is TRBJ1-1; unclear D gene. CDR3 length: 13 residues. With 3 bases removed from V and 5 bases from J, the gap between germline ends came to 10 bases. Germline assignment: CDR1 KGHSH and CDR2 LQKENI. In DNA form, the CDR3 reads TGTGCCAGCTCACCCCCGAGGGTTACTGAAGCTTTCTTT. Protein product: CASSPPRVTEAFF. Looking up the rest from reference TRBV18 and TRBJ1-1 gives the full variable domain: NAGVMQNPRHLVRRRGQEARLRCSPMKGHSHVYWYRQLPEEGLKFMVYLQKENIIDESGMPKERFSAEFPKEGPSILRIQQVVRGDSAAYFCASSPPRVTEAFFGQGTRLTVV.

This chain connects TRBV28 to TRBJ1-1; 10 bases fit TRBD1. There are 14 residues in the CDR3. CDR1 is MDHEN, CDR2 SYDVKM, per germline. The V gene end was trimmed by 6 bases and the J gene end by 4 bases; junction bases not matched to a gene: 5. CDR3 sequence (DNA): TGTGCCAGCAGCCGGGACAGGGGAGTCACTGAAGCTTTCTTT. Encoded protein: CASSRDRGVTEAFF.

This chain joins TRBV27 and TRBJ2-5; 11 bases map to TRBD2. The CDR3 is 15 amino acids. CDR1 is MNHEY, CDR2 SMNVEV, per germline (reference sequence). V was pared by 3 bases and J by 7 bases, with 7 bases of the junction left unmatched. The CDR3 nucleotides read TGTGCCAGCAGTTTTACTAGCGGGAGCATGGTGACCCAGTACTTC. This gives the protein CASSFTSGSMVTQYF.

The chain's CDR3 is CASSSGNQPQHF. The CDR3 DNA sequence: TGTGCCAGCAGTTCCGGCAATCAGCCCCAGCATTTT. The rearrangement uses TRBV12-3 or TRBV12-4 and TRBJ1-5, with no clear D. The CDR3 sequence is 12 residues long. V lost 4 bases and J 2 bases, leaving 3 bases between the germline ends.

The chain uses TRBV4-1 and TRBJ2-7; D remains unclear. Germline lookup yields CDR1 MGHRA and CDR2 YSYEKL. The CDR3 extends over 15 amino acids. V was shortened by 5 bases and J by 6 bases, with 20 bases between the two germline ends. CDR3 nucleotides: TGCGCCAGCAGCAGCGTTCCCTTGGAGTCAAGCGAGCAGTACTTC. This gives the protein CASSSVPLESSEQYF.

This clone is a singleton in its sample. The chain links TRBV27 to TRBJ2-6; tentative D call: TRBD2 (7 bases). This CDR3 is 15 amino acids long. Germline loops: CDR1 MNHEY, CDR2 SMNVEV (reference sequence). The DNA for the CDR3 is TGTGCTGTAGGGGGGGAGAGGGCTGGGGCCAACGTCCTGACTTTC. Amino acids: CAVGGERAGANVLTF.

J is TRBJ2-3 and V is TRBV12-3 or TRBV12-4; no reliable D call. The CDR3 has 12 residues. V was cut by 6 bases and J by 0 bases, with 4 bases left in between. The CDR3 bases are TGTGCCAGCAGCCCGAGCACAGATACGCAGTATTTT. Translated, it gives CASSPSTDTQYF.

CDR3 residues: CASSYGQGRRNTEAFF. The CDR3 nucleotides are TGTGCCAGCAGTTACGGACAGGGAAGGAGGAATACTGAAGCTTTCTTT. The chain joins TRBV6-2 or TRBV6-3 to TRBJ1-1; 8 positions agree with TRBD1. The germline gives CDR1 MNHEY, CDR2 SVGEGT. There are 16 residues in the CDR3. The ends lost 2 bases at V and 5 bases at J; junction bases unmatched: 10.

The rearrangement uses TRBV7-9 and TRBJ1-1; D is possibly TRBD1 (5 bases). The CDR3 runs 14 residues. Trimming took off 7 bases at V and 0 bases at J, with 12 bases between the two ends. Germline CDR1 reads SEHNR; CDR2 reads FQNEAQ (reference sequence). The CDR3 loop reads CASTTQGLNTEAFF. The CDR3 DNA sequence: TGTGCCAGCACCACCCAGGGCCTGAACACTGAAGCTTTCTTT.

This clone was seen a handful of times. V gene TRBV6-2 or TRBV6-3 combines with J gene TRBJ2-5; 10 bases fit TRBD2. Per germline, CDR1 MNHEY and CDR2 SVGEGT. This CDR3 contains 16 residues. V lost 1 base and J lost 2; bases outside the gene matches: 4. The CDR3 reads CASSYYGTSVQETQYF. The CDR3 DNA follows: TGTGCCAGCAGTTACTACGGGACTAGCGTTCAAGAGACCCAGTACTTC.

This clone is labeled medium-sized (0.01 to 0.1%). The chain employs TRBV6-6 and TRBJ2-1; D might be TRBD2 (6 bases). The CDR3 runs to 13 residues. The germline CDR1 and CDR2 sequences are MNHNY and SVGAGI (reference sequence). Deletions cut 2 bases from V and 6 bases from J, with 8 bases between. The CDR3 DNA is TGTGCCAGCAGTTACATGGAGGGCAATGAGCAGTTCTTC. Its protein product is CASSYMEGNEQFF.

The rearrangement uses TRBV4-3 and TRBJ2-3; D ambiguous. The length of the CDR3 is 13 residues. V was shortened by 0 bases and J by 5 bases, with 6 bases between the two germline ends. CDR1 LGHNA and CDR2 YSLEER come from the germline V gene. The DNA for the CDR3 is TGCGCCAGCAGCCAAGATTACAGAGATACGCAGTATTTT. Its translation is CASSQDYRDTQYF.

J is TRBJ2-3 and V is TRBV10-3; TRBD2 aligns across 14 bases. CDR3 size: 17 residues. Germline CDR1 is ENHRY and CDR2 is SYGVKD. V shed 6 bases, J shed 4 bases, and the junction held 9 bases outside the gene matches. CDR3 in DNA: TGTGCCATCAGCCCCGGGACTAGCGGGGGAGGGGCAGATACGCAGTATTTT. Its protein is CAISPGTSGGGADTQYF.

Written as DNA, the CDR3 is TGTGCCAGCAGCCCCGGGAGGGCAGGGGCGTCCTACGAGCAGTACTTC. Translation gives CASSPGRAGASYEQYF. The rearrangement links TRBV11-2 to TRBJ2-7, with 8 bases matching TRBD2. The CDR3 runs 16 residues. Germline V gene lookup returns CDR1 SGHAT and CDR2 FQNNGV. The J segment lost 1 base and the V segment lost 5 bases, leaving 10 bases of the junction unmatched.